The T cell receptor (beta chain) described here comes from a study of blood T cell repertoires in COVID-19. Study context: The samples span acute and convalescent COVID-19 from the United States, Italy and Spain. Nucleic acid was either cDNA or gDNA, and it came from T cells, B-cell-depleted T cells, or PBMCs.

Original methodology: Researchers report that nucleated cell counts were estimated from reference gene primer amplification. Assay: immunoSEQ multiplex PCR; the TCRdb copy retains only in-frame clones and omits some. The V and J calls and the clone size are those of that table, but D and trimming were determined from the DNA. The sample holds 40,000 to 55,000 clones, around 80% seen once. The ends lost 6 bases at V and 8 bases at J; junction bases unmatched: 8. From germline, CDR1 is MNHEY and CDR2 SVGAGI. The length of the CDR3 is 13 residues. The sequence was collected from a man aged 35 to 55 with acute or convalescent COVID-19. Specimen: peripheral blood. This chain uses TRBV6-5 with TRBJ1-2, with TRBD1 matching 8 bases. The DNA of the CDR3 is TGTGCCAGCAGAATGGGACAGGCGAGAGGCTACACCTTC. Amino acids: CASRMGQARGYTF.